This passage covers 8 T cell receptor beta chains from one sample sequenced in a study of cytomegalovirus exposure and HLA in healthy donors. Primers included in the PCR were 60 Vbeta and 13 Jbeta primers. The assay was immunoSEQ multiplex PCR, and TCRdb's table has in-frame clones only and misses some. This sample carries roughly 100,000 clones, around 75% of them seen once, and the ten largest clones take approximately 10%. Sequencing used PBMCs. Source of these receptors: a man aged 18 to 30 in good health and CMV-seropositive.

The V call is TRBV12-5, the J call TRBJ2-2, with D hard to call. V lost 6 bases to trimming and J lost 1 base, with 3 bases between them. The V gene's germline CDR1 is LGHNT and CDR2 FRNRAP. The CDR3 spans 12 residues. CDR3 loop: CASGGNTGELFF. The CDR3 DNA sequence: TGTGCTAGTGGCGGGAACACCGGGGAGCTGTTTTTT.

The V call is TRBV4-1, the J call TRBJ2-3; D is perhaps TRBD1 (5 bases). V was cut by 0 bases and J by 11 bases, with 21 bases left in between. Germline loops: CDR1 MGHRA, CDR2 YSYEKL. The CDR3 has 16 amino acids. CDR3 coding DNA: TGCGCCAGCAGCCAAGAGGTCTCAGGGCTGAACAGTTGGCAGTATTTT. Residues: CASSQEVSGLNSWQYF.

The rearrangement links TRBV5-4 to TRBJ2-7, with 9 bases matching TRBD1. Germline assignment: CDR1 SGHNT and CDR2 YYREEE (reference sequence). The V and J ends lost 4 bases and 0 bases, in that order; junction bases with no gene match: 5. The CDR3 consists of 15 residues. The CDR3 region is CASSPGTGSSYEQYF. DNA for the CDR3: TGTGCCAGCAGCCCGGGGACAGGGAGCTCCTACGAGCAGTACTTC.

The V and J genes are TRBV28 and TRBJ2-4, with 7 bases fitting TRBD1. V gave up 7 bases and J gave up 3 bases; unmatched junction bases: 21. The CDR3 loop spans 19 amino acids. CDR1 is MDHEN, CDR2 SYDVKM, per germline. CDR3 loop: CASTPPDRRPLRGKNIQYF. For the CDR3, the DNA is TGTGCCAGCACCCCTCCGGACAGGCGTCCCTTGAGGGGCAAAAACATTCAGTACTTC.

The gene calls are TRBV11-3 and TRBJ2-5; weak D call: TRBD1 (6 bases). The germline CDR1 and CDR2 sequences are SGHNT and YENEEA. Trimming left V 0 bases short and J 4 bases short, with 12 bases between. The CDR3 covers 15 residues. The CDR3 coding sequence is TGTGCCAGCAGCTTAGAAGGGGGTGCGAGAGAGACCCAGTACTTC. Its protein is CASSLEGGARETQYF.

The J gene is TRBJ1-2, the V gene TRBV30; D gene uncertain. V lost 3 bases and J 9 bases, leaving 11 bases between the germline ends. The CDR3 consists of 11 residues. Germline V CDR1 and CDR2: GTSNPN, SVGIG (reference sequence). Here the CDR3 DNA reads TGTGCCTGGAGGGGGAGTGGGAGCTACACCTTC. Translation: CAWRGSGSYTF.

The table lists this clone with a few counts. The rearrangement uses TRBV2 and TRBJ1-4, with TRBD1 matching 8 bases. Germline-derived CDR1 and CDR2 are SNHLY and FYNNEI. The J segment lost 1 base and the V segment lost 6 bases, leaving 4 bases of the junction unmatched. This CDR3 has 15 residues. CDR3 loop: CASRTGEGTNEKLFF. DNA for the CDR3: TGTGCCAGCAGGACAGGGGAGGGAACTAATGAAAAACTGTTTTTT.

The chain combines TRBV30 with TRBJ1-1, with 8 positions matching TRBD1. The germline V gene has CDR1 GTSNPN and CDR2 SVGIG (reference sequence). Losses at the gene ends were 1 base for V and 4 bases for J; bases not matched to a gene: 2. This CDR3 has 13 amino acids. The CDR3 region is CAWSGTGPTEAFF. As DNA, the CDR3 is TGTGCCTGGAGTGGGACAGGGCCCACTGAAGCTTTCTTT.